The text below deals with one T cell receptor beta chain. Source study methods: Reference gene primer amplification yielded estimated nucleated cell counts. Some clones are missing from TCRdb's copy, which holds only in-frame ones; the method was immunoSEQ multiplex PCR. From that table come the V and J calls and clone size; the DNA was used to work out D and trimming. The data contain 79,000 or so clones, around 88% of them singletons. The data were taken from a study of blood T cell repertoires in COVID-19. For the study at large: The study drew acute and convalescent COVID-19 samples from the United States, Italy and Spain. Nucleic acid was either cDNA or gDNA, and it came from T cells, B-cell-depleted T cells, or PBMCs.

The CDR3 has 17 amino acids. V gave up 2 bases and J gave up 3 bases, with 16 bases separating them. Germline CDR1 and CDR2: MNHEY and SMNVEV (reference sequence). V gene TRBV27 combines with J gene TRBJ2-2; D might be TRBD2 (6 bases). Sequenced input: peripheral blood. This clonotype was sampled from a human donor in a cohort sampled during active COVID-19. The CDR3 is CASSLHRFGSDTGELFF. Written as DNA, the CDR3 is TGTGCCAGCAGTTTACACCGTTTCGGGAGTGACACCGGGGAGCTGTTTTTT.